This passage covers 26 T cell receptor beta chains from one sample sequenced in a study of blood T cell repertoires in COVID-19. Some clones are missing from TCRdb's copy, which holds only in-frame ones; the method was immunoSEQ multiplex PCR. This sample has 120,000 or so clones, with around 87% found just once. The sequencing input was peripheral blood. These TCRs come from a man between 50 and 59 years old with acute or convalescent COVID-19.

This clone was picked up one time. The chain recombines TRBV6-2 or TRBV6-3 with TRBJ2-1; no reliable D call. Germline CDR1 reads MNHEY; CDR2 reads SVGEGT. CDR3 length equals 15 residues. V was cut by 7 bases and J by 5 bases, with 18 bases left in between. This CDR3 is CASNPNSLLNNEQFF. The CDR3 DNA reads as TGTGCCAGCAACCCGAATAGCCTGCTCAACAATGAGCAGTTCTTC.

V usage is TRBV12-3 or TRBV12-4 and J usage is TRBJ1-1; no firm D call. CDR3 size: 12 residues. Between the trimmed V and J ends, which lost 3 bases and 6 bases, there was a span of 8 bases. The CDR3 spells CASSLSGAEAFF. CDR3 coding DNA: TGTGCCAGCAGTTTGTCGGGAGCTGAAGCTTTCTTT.

J is TRBJ1-1 and V is TRBV5-6; D is perhaps TRBD1 (5 bases). The CDR3 length is 16 residues. Per germline, CDR1 SGHDT and CDR2 YYEEEE. Trimming left V 0 bases short and J 3 bases short, with 15 bases between. The CDR3 DNA is TGTGCCAGCAGCTTGGGGGGTCCCAGGGCGGACACTGAAGCTTTCTTT. Translated: CASSLGGPRADTEAFF.

The rearrangement joins TRBV11-3 to TRBJ2-1; 13 nucleotides align to TRBD2. CDR3 length: 17 amino acids. V shed 4 bases, J shed 7 bases, and the junction held 10 bases outside the gene matches. Germline loops: CDR1 SGHNT, CDR2 YENEEA. The CDR3 sequence: CASSSGLAGVSKNEQFF. CDR3 nucleotide sequence: TGTGCCAGCAGCTCCGGACTAGCGGGAGTTTCAAAGAATGAGCAGTTCTTC. Combining the CDR3 with reference TRBV11-3 and TRBJ2-1 gives the whole variable domain EAGVVQSPRYKIIEKKQPVAFWCNPISGHNTLYWYLQNLGQGPELLIRYENEEAVDDSQLPKDRFSAERLKGVDSTLKIQPAELGDSAVYLCASSSGLAGVSKNEQFFGPGTRLTVL.

A single count supports this clone. The J gene is TRBJ2-5, the V gene TRBV18, with 7 bases that match TRBD1. V was clipped by 6 bases and J by 3 bases; unmatched bases: 4. Looked up from germline, CDR1 is KGHSH and CDR2 is LQKENI. This CDR3 is 13 amino acids long. CDR3 sequence reads: CASSQTGKETQYF. The CDR3 nucleotides read TGTGCCAGCTCGCAGACAGGGAAAGAGACCCAGTACTTC.

The rearrangement uses TRBV4-1 and TRBJ1-4; 9 positions match TRBD1. The length of the CDR3 is 17 residues. The junction had 11 bases not matched to a gene; V was cut back by 3 bases and J by 6 bases. The germline V gene encodes CDR1 MGHRA and CDR2 YSYEKL. This chain's CDR3 is CASSQDTGGMYDEKLFF. Written as DNA, the CDR3 is TGCGCCAGCAGCCAGGACACAGGGGGCATGTATGATGAAAAACTGTTTTTT.

The J gene is TRBJ1-4, the V gene TRBV19; unclear D gene. This CDR3 comprises 15 residues. Trimming pared 4 bases from V and 0 bases from J, leaving 9 bases between. CDR1 LNHDA and CDR2 SQIVND come from the germline V gene (reference sequence). The CDR3 protein is CASSTSVSTNEKLFF. As DNA, the CDR3 is TGTGCCAGTAGTACGTCGGTCTCAACTAATGAAAAACTGTTTTTT.

J is TRBJ2-7 and V is TRBV6-5, with 10 bases identical to TRBD1. V was clipped by 5 bases and J by 0 bases; unmatched bases: 4. Germline CDR1 reads MNHEY; CDR2 reads SVGAGI. This CDR3 contains 15 residues. This CDR3 is CASSRDRGNSYEQYF. The CDR3 region has the DNA TGTGCCAGCAGTCGGGACAGGGGAAACTCCTACGAGCAGTACTTC.

The chain is built from TRBV4-1 and TRBJ2-3, with TRBD2 matching 13 bases. This CDR3 spans 20 amino acids. V dropped 0 bases and J dropped 5; count of bases not matched to a gene: 14. Germline CDR1 reads MGHRA; CDR2 reads YSYEKL. In DNA, the CDR3 is TGCGCCAGCAGCCAAGATCTTCGGACTAGCGGGAGAATGGGGAGAGATACGCAGTATTTT. This gives the protein CASSQDLRTSGRMGRDTQYF.

This clone was detected once. The J gene is TRBJ2-5, the V gene TRBV6-1; D remains unclear. Trimming shortened V by 0 bases and J by 7 bases, and 15 bases separated the two germline ends. CDR1 and CDR2 (germline): MNHNS, SASEGT. CDR3 length: 15 amino acids. For the CDR3, the DNA is TGTGCCAGCAGTGAAGCGTCTGGAACGCCGGGGACCCAGTACTTC. As protein: CASSEASGTPGTQYF.

The V call is TRBV9, the J call TRBJ2-7; TRBD2 is a possible D gene (7 bases). Trimming removed 7 bases at V and 7 bases at J, with 24 bases between. Per the germline V gene, CDR1 is SGDLS and CDR2 is YYNGEE. The CDR3 extends over 15 amino acids. The CDR3 region is CASRGEDSAPWEQYF. CDR3 nucleotide sequence: TGTGCCAGCCGGGGGGAGGACAGCGCTCCTTGGGAGCAGTACTTC.

The chain has TRBV7-2 and TRBJ2-3, with 9 bases matching TRBD2. J was trimmed by 2 bases and V by 3 bases; bases with no gene match: 6. Germline V gene sequence: CDR1 SGHTA, CDR2 FQGNSA. The CDR3 is 16 amino acids. The CDR3, as DNA: TGTGCCAGCAGCTTGGCGGGAGGGGGTAACACAGATACGCAGTATTTT. Amino acid sequence: CASSLAGGGNTDTQYF.

The table lists this clone with a count of one. The gene calls are TRBV11-2 and TRBJ2-1, with 11 bases aligning to TRBD2. Trimming removed 6 bases from V and 4 bases from J; junction bases left unmatched: 5. The germline V gene has CDR1 SGHAT and CDR2 FQNNGV. The length of the CDR3 is 15 residues. CDR3 nucleotide sequence: TGTGCCAGCAGGGCCCTAGCGGGAGGATACAATGAGCAGTTCTTC. This sequence encodes CASRALAGGYNEQFF.

The table lists this clone with a count of one. This chain joins TRBV4-3 and TRBJ2-1; weak D call: TRBD2 (6 bases). CDR1 and CDR2 from the germline V gene are LGHNA and YSLEER. The CDR3 length is 16 residues. V shed 4 bases and J shed 4 bases, with 17 bases lying between them. The DNA for the CDR3 is TGCGCCAGCAGCCGAGTTGGCGGGGCCATTTACAATGAGCAGTTCTTC. As protein: CASSRVGGAIYNEQFF.

The V and J genes are TRBV5-4 and TRBJ2-7; tentatively, D is TRBD2 (6 bases). CDR3 length equals 15 residues. Deletions cut 3 bases from V and 0 bases from J, with 13 bases between. CDR1 and CDR2 from the germline V gene are SGHNT and YYREEE (reference sequence). Written as DNA, the CDR3 is TGTGCCAGCAGCTCGACGGGAGCGCTCTCCTACGAGCAGTACTTC. It translates to CASSSTGALSYEQYF.

The rearrangement joins TRBV15 to TRBJ2-1, with D perhaps TRBD2 (6 bases). The CDR3 totals 14 residues. The germline V and J ends were trimmed by 3 bases and 7 bases, with 13 bases remaining between them. Germline values: CDR1 LNHNV, CDR2 YYDKDF (reference sequence). The CDR3 region has the DNA TGTGCCACCAGCAGCTTAACTGGGGGGAATGAGCAGTTCTTC. This gives the protein CATSSLTGGNEQFF. Based on the CDR3 plus reference TRBV15 and TRBJ2-1, the full variable domain is DAMVIQNPRYQVTQFGKPVTLSCSQTLNHNVMYWYQQKSSQAPKLLFHYYDKDFNNEADTPDNFQSRRPNTSFCFLDIRSPGLGDTAMYLCATSSLTGGNEQFFGPGTRLTVL.

The V call is TRBV7-9, the J call TRBJ1-2, with a tentative D call TRBD1 (5 bases). CDR1 SEHNR and CDR2 FQNEAQ come from the germline V gene (reference sequence). The length of the CDR3 is 13 residues. Trimming took off 0 bases at V and 6 bases at J, with 8 bases between the two ends. The chain's CDR3 is CASSLASGNGYTF. The CDR3 DNA follows: TGTGCCAGCAGCTTAGCATCAGGGAATGGCTACACCTTC.

CDR3 loop: CASTYWVRGREDTQYF. CDR3 nucleotide sequence: TGTGCCAGCACCTACTGGGTCAGGGGGCGAGAAGATACGCAGTATTTT. The chain joins TRBV2 to TRBJ2-3; 8 nucleotides align to TRBD1. This CDR3 contains 16 residues. CDR1 SNHLY and CDR2 FYNNEI come from the germline V gene. V gave up 7 bases and J gave up 5 bases; unmatched junction bases: 14. Full variable domain (remainder filled in from reference TRBV2 and TRBJ2-3): EPEVTQTPSHQVTQMGQEVILRCVPISNHLYFYWYRQILGQKVEFLVSFYNNEISEKSEIFDDQFSVERPDGSNFTLKIRSTKLEDSAMYFCASTYWVRGREDTQYFGPGTRLTVL.

This sequence joins TRBV21-1 and TRBJ2-2; the D call in the table, TRBD2, was not verified against the DNA. TRBV21-1 is tagged as a pseudogene. The CDR3 has 21 amino acids. The CDR3 reads CASSKVSQDRLARGKGGELFF. CDR3 coding DNA: TGTGCCAGCAGCAAAGTATCGCAAGACAGGCTAGCGCGGGGGAAAGGCGGGGAGCTGTTTTTT.

V is TRBV5-1 and J is TRBJ1-5, with unresolved D. Per the germline V gene, CDR1 is SGHRS and CDR2 is YFSETQ. This CDR3 has 14 amino acids. V was trimmed by 0 bases and J by 2 bases, leaving 6 bases between them. The CDR3 protein is CASSLAGGNQPQHF. The CDR3 region has the DNA TGCGCCAGCAGCTTGGCGGGAGGCAATCAGCCCCAGCATTTT.

The V call is TRBV3-1 (or the pseudogene TRBV3-2), the J call TRBJ2-5, with TRBD1 as a possible D gene (6 bases). The germline gives CDR1 LGHDT, CDR2 YNNKEL (reference sequence). This CDR3 region has 14 residues. Trimming removed 2 bases at V and 5 bases at J, with 12 bases between. The CDR3 reads CASSQTGNRETQYF. In DNA, the CDR3 is TGTGCCAGCAGCCAAACAGGGAACCGGGAGACCCAGTACTTC.

The V call is TRBV7-8, the J call TRBJ2-5, with 7 bases lining up with TRBD1. J lost 4 bases, V lost 4 bases, and 9 bases had no gene match. The CDR3 contains 15 residues. Germline V gives CDR1 SGHVS, CDR2 FQNEAQ. CDR3 nucleotide sequence: TGTGCCAGCAGCTCCTCGACAGGGAGAGGAGAGACCCAGTACTTC. Its protein product is CASSSSTGRGETQYF. The full variable domain, its missing parts supplied by reference TRBV7-8 and TRBJ2-5, is GAGVSQSPRYKVAKRGQDVALRCDPISGHVSLFWYQQALGQGPEFLTYFQNEAQLDKSGLPSDRFFAERPEGSVSTLKIQRTQQEDSAVYLCASSSSTGRGETQYFGPGTRLLVL.

The rearrangement links TRBV5-4 to TRBJ1-6; D unresolved. V dropped 0 bases and J dropped 7 bases, with 8 bases sitting between them. Germline CDR1 SGHNT, CDR2 YYREEE (reference sequence). The CDR3 is made up of 14 amino acids. The DNA for the CDR3 is TGTGCCAGCAGCTTGGCGGGGAACAATTCACCCCTCCACTTT. Translation: CASSLAGNNSPLHF.

The chain combines TRBV5-8 with TRBJ1-5; D might be TRBD1 (6 bases). Germline V gives CDR1 SGHTS, CDR2 YDEGEE. V shed 4 bases and J shed 0 bases, with 11 bases lying between them. This CDR3 region has 15 residues. CDR3 DNA sequence: TGTGCCAGCAGCGGAACAGGGTATAGCAATCAGCCCCAGCATTTT. As protein: CASSGTGYSNQPQHF.

This clone was observed a few times. The V and J genes are TRBV7-2 and TRBJ1-2; no reliable D call. The germline V gene has CDR1 SGHTA and CDR2 FQGNSA. The CDR3 extends over 18 amino acids. V shed 6 bases and J shed 0 bases, with 23 bases lying between them. DNA of the CDR3: TGTGCCAGCAGTTCCGATGGACGGGCCGCGGGAGCTAACTATGGCTACACCTTC. Protein product: CASSSDGRAAGANYGYTF. The full variable domain, completed using reference TRBV7-2 and TRBJ1-2, is GAGVSQSPSNKVTEKGKDVELRCDPISGHTALYWYRQSLGQGLEFLIYFQGNSAPDKSGLPSDRFSAERTGGSVSTLTIQRTQQEDSAVYLCASSSDGRAAGANYGYTFGSGTRLTVV.

The chain combines TRBV9 with TRBJ1-1; 7 bases are shared with TRBD1. CDR3 length: 17 residues. CDR1 and CDR2 from the germline V gene are SGDLS and YYNGEE. Germline trimming cut 0 bases from V and 0 bases from J; bases unmatched to any gene: 8. The CDR3 DNA is TGTGCCAGCAGCGTAGAGGGGGCAGGGCCCATGAACACTGAAGCTTTCTTT. Its protein product is CASSVEGAGPMNTEAFF. The variable domain in full, completed from reference TRBV9 and TRBJ1-1, reads DSGVTQTPKHLITATGQRVTLRCSPRSGDLSVYWYQQSLDQGLQFLIQYYNGEERAKGNILERFSAQQFPDLHSELNLSSLELGDSALYFCASSVEGAGPMNTEAFFGQGTRLTVV.